Sequencing of this TCR beta chain was carried out in a study of T cells after yellow fever vaccination. Findings and limits, study-wide: Highly abundant clonotypes carried over from the bulk population could end up in FACS-sorted repertoires as contaminants. Reappearance after the booster was observed for most primary-vaccination clones (around 96% CD4, roughly 88% CD8).

Of note for this clonotype: Its antigen is unknown.

5'RACE template switching produced TCR cDNA carrying a universal primer site and UMIs. TCRdb re-called the 5' RACE reads through MiXCR, storing one row per CDR3 protein. This sample yields around 340,000 distinct CDR3 sequences, of which over 8% are seen a single time; more than 15% belongs to the top ten. This sequence was found in a man aged 18 to 29 who received the YFV17D yellow fever vaccine. Source: PBMCs, taken on the day of the first yellow fever vaccination.

The CDR3 DNA reads as TGTGCCAGCAGCTTATTGTTCGGCCCCATAGCGGGGGGGGACAATGAGCAGTTCTTC. As protein: CASSLLFGPIAGGDNEQFF. V gene TRBV7-3 combines with J gene TRBJ2-1; 11 nucleotides match TRBD2. CDR3 length equals 19 residues. J was trimmed by 5 bases and V by 2 bases; bases with no gene match: 14. Germline loops: CDR1 SGHTA, CDR2 FQGTGA.